The T cell receptor beta chain under discussion was sequenced for a study of T cell changes during pregnancy in multiple sclerosis. Profiling relied on immunoSEQ multiplex PCR, and the TCRdb table lists in-frame clones only, not all of them. The data show tens of thousands of clones, with 91% seen just once and approximately 1.5% held by the top ten. The CDR3 consists of 17 residues. V was cut by 0 bases and J by 2 bases, with 15 bases left in between. Germline V lookup: CDR1 SGHNT, CDR2 YENEEA. This chain links TRBV11-3 with TRBJ2-3, with a tentative D call TRBD1 (5 bases). The TCR sequence derives from a female donor in good health, enrolled as a control in a pregnancy study. The sample in question was peripheral blood, obtained after pregnancy. The CDR3 region is CASSLEGRQPSTDTQYF. The CDR3 nucleotides are TGTGCCAGCAGCTTAGAGGGTAGACAGCCTTCCACAGATACGCAGTATTTT.